The clone carrying this TCR beta chain was detected a few times. What it recognizes is unknown. Donors consisted of healthy bone marrow donors. This record belongs to a study of cytomegalovirus exposure and HLA in healthy donors. For the study at large: Earlier, about 179 million T cells were analyzed, and about 120 million unique TCR beta sequences were found among them.

Study-level results: A reported reduction in N-insertions relative to the roughly 670-donor mean was seen in an Asian-associated ancestry cluster in a later analysis.

Amplification used 60 Vbeta primers and 13 Jbeta primers. The repertoire was sequenced with immunoSEQ multiplex PCR; TCRdb's copy has only in-frame clones and lacks some. The sample lists more than 90,000 clones, roughly 80% seen once, with 22% in the top ten. The clonotype comes from a man aged 25 to 40 in good health and CMV-seropositive. Sequencing was done on a sample of PBMCs.

The DNA of the CDR3 is TGTGCCAGCAGCCACCAACGCACCGGTTACTATGGCTACACCTTC. It codes for CASSHQRTGYYGYTF. The chain links TRBV4-2 to TRBJ1-2; no firm D call. CDR1 is LGHNA, CDR2 YNFKEQ, per germline. The CDR3 covers 15 residues. Trimming cost V 3 bases and J 3 bases, with 14 bases left between them.